This T cell receptor beta chain was captured by sequencing in a study of CD8+ T cells in alopecia areata (dated by TCRdb to the late 2010s). About the investigation overall: The treated patients, all with moderate-to-severe alopecia areata, were enrolled in an open-label pilot trial of oral tofacitinib given at 5 to 10 mg twice daily. Patients received tofacitinib for 6 to 18 months and were then followed off drug for 6 months to check for delayed response and recurrence. To study T cell clonal expansion in alopecia areata, the researchers applied high-throughput TCRbeta sequencing to both the C3H/HeJ mouse model and human patients. Scalp tissue and sorted CD4+ and CD8+ peripheral blood T cells from patchy and totalis/universalis alopecia areata patients and from healthy controls were covered by human TCRbeta sequencing. Biopsies were taken from tofacitinib-treated patients at baseline and at 4 and 24 weeks of treatment, and a later scalp biopsy was taken in several of the tofacitinib-treated patients. Scalp clonality was compared among normal scalp (n=4), patchy alopecia areata scalp (n=8), and alopecia totalis/universalis scalp (n=8). RNA was extracted with the PAXgene miRNA kit for fixed scalp, the miRNeasy kit for PBMCs, and the RNeasy kit for mouse skin. immunoSEQ multiplex PCR using 35 Vbeta forward primers and 13 Jbeta reverse primers was used to amplify TCRbeta CDR3 regions.

The V end loses 4 bases and the J end loses 1 base, and a stretch of 12 bases separates them. Including the terminal cysteine and phenylalanine, the CDR3 comprises 14 residues. Only the CDR3 portion is preserved as DNA: 42 bases, with reading frame beginning at the first base. The germline V gene encodes CDR1 SGHRS and CDR2 YFSETQ. According to the study, the label for this sample's time point signals: baseline before oral tofacitinib. Lesional scalp punch biopsies and peripheral blood were collected from alopecia areata patients. PBMCs were isolated by density centrifugation and stained for CD3, CD4 and CD8, after which CD4+ and CD8+ T cells were sorted on a FACSAria. The library was generated by the immunoSEQ multiplex PCR assay. RNA was extracted from all samples and reverse transcribed into cDNA, which served as template for TCR sequencing. SuperScript III was used to make first-strand cDNA, primed with a 2:1 mix of oligo-dT and random hexamers. A synthetic immune receptor repertoire was used to gauge amplification bias, and whatever bias remained was removed computationally. The study's own analysis went as follows. Raw reads were preprocessed to remove errors, and CDR3 was defined according to IMGT conventions as the region from the conserved cysteine to phenylalanine. Clonality was calculated as 1 minus Shannon entropy normalized by log2 of the number of productive unique TCRs. Whether each scalp clone was CD4 or CD8 was inferred by checking scalp TCRbeta sequences against the CD4 and CD8 repertoires from sorted blood. TCRdb retrieved this table from immuneACCESS and kept in-frame rearrangements only. Not all clones are present; in checked studies, unresolved V genes account for under half, and no reason is known for the remainder. Clone size and the V and J calls come from that table; the DNA yielded D and trimming. Recorded for this sample are 160,000 or so clones; more than 45% of them occurred a single time. The ten top clones hold roughly a fifth of the sample.

Here is what the overall study found, with its caveats: Resident alphabeta T cells in normal human skin are also sequenced, complicating scalp TCR repertoire analysis, unlike mouse skin dominated by gammadelta T cells. Higher clonality and more expanded CD8+ clones were observed in lesional scalp than in normal scalp, particularly in alopecia totalis/universalis, a finding suggestive of antigenic drive. Shared TCR sequences between patients were less evident than in mice, which may be partly attributable to HLA diversity in the patient population.

Worth noting for this clone: The antigen this receptor binds is unknown. No quality values exist for individual bases; no much larger clone is one base distant.

The input for sequencing was CD8+ T cells sorted from blood, taken at week 0. The chain employs TRBV5-1 and TRBJ2-7; 6 matching bases give a weak D call of TRBD1. The TCR sequence derives from a human donor with alopecia areata. The nucleotide sequence is TGCGCCAGCAGCAGGACAGAGGCATCCTACGAGCAGTACTTC. Its coded protein is CASSRTEASYEQYF.